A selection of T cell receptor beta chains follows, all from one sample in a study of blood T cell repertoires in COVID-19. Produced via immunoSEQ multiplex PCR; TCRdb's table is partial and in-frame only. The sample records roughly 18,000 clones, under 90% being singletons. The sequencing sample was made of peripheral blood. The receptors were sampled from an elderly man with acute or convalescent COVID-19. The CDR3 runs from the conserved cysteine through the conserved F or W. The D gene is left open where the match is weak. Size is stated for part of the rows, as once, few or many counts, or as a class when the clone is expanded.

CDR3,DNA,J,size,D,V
CASSPLSGGANYGYTF,TGTGCCAGCAGCCCACTATCGGGGGGAGCTAACTATGGCTACACCTTC,TRBJ1-2,few,NA,TRBV7-9
CASSLFTRFPKPAEAFF,TGTGCCAGCAGTTTATTCACCCGGTTCCCAAAACCCGCTGAAGCTTTCTTT,TRBJ1-1,NA,NA,TRBV28
CASSWGGNDSPLHF,TGTGCCAGCAGCTGGGGGGGGAACGATTCACCCCTCCACTTT,TRBJ1-6,once,NA,TRBV25-1
CASSFSEDLSGNTIYF,TGTGCCAGCTCATTTTCCGAGGATCTCTCTGGAAACACCATATATTTT,TRBJ1-3,NA,NA,TRBV18
CASSLDVLNEQFF,TGTGCCAGCAGCTTAGATGTACTCAATGAGCAGTTCTTC,TRBJ2-1,NA,NA,TRBV11-3
CASSKTGRGMAGANVLTF,TGTGCCAGCAGTAAAACAGGGAGGGGTATGGCTGGGGCCAACGTCCTGACTTTC,TRBJ2-6,NA,NA,TRBV27
CSARGNNEQFF,TGCAGTGCTAGAGGTAACAATGAGCAGTTCTTC,TRBJ2-1,NA,NA,TRBV20-1
CASSVEGKGANVLTF,TGTGCCAGCAGCGTGGAGGGCAAAGGGGCCAACGTCCTGACTTTC,TRBJ2-6,NA,NA,TRBV9
CSVEDQKTGRYGYTF,TGCAGCGTTGAAGACCAAAAGACAGGGAGGTATGGCTACACCTTC,TRBJ1-2,NA,TRBD1,TRBV29-1
CASNRQGSGNEKLFF,TGTGCCAGCAACCGACAGGGGTCTGGTAATGAAAAACTGTTTTTT,TRBJ1-4,NA,TRBD1,TRBV2
CASSYRQNQPQHF,TGTGCCAGCAGTTACCGTCAGAATCAGCCCCAGCATTTT,TRBJ1-5,NA,NA,TRBV6-5
CASSLASYPGGEQYF,TGCGCCAGCAGCTTGGCGTCATACCCCGGGGGTGAGCAGTACTTC,TRBJ2-7,NA,NA,TRBV5-1
CASSPRQGSGATGEQYF,TGTGCCAGCAGCCCGCGACAGGGTTCGGGGGCAACTGGAGAGCAGTACTTC,TRBJ2-7,few,NA,TRBV9
CASSFSSQAAFF,TGTGCCAGCAGTTTTAGTTCCCAGGCAGCTTTCTTT,TRBJ1-1,once,NA,TRBV12-3/TRBV12-4
CASSQDFRVASGVIDTQYF,TGCGCCAGCAGCCAAGATTTTCGAGTTGCTAGCGGGGTCATAGATACGCAGTATTTT,TRBJ2-3,NA,TRBD2,TRBV4-1
CASTGVTGLTGELFF,TGTGCCAGCACGGGGGTGACAGGGCTTACCGGGGAGCTGTTTTTT,TRBJ2-2,NA,NA,TRBV2
CASSEGGRVGYEQYF,TGTGCCAGCAGTGAAGGCGGCAGGGTAGGGTACGAGCAGTACTTC,TRBJ2-7,NA,NA,TRBV6-1
CASSLQHLGDQPQHF,TGTGCCAGTAGTCTCCAGCACTTAGGGGATCAGCCCCAGCATTTT,TRBJ1-5,few,NA,TRBV19
CASSVGYRSSGNTIYF,TGTGCCAGCAGCGTAGGCTACAGGAGCTCTGGAAACACCATATATTTT,TRBJ1-3,few,NA,TRBV9
CASSLRQANTGELFF,TGTGCCAGCAGCTTAAGACAGGCGAACACCGGGGAGCTGTTTTTT,TRBJ2-2,few,NA,TRBV7-8
CASSLTGATNYGYTF,TGTGCCAGCAGCTTAACAGGAGCTACTAACTATGGCTACACCTTC,TRBJ1-2,NA,NA,TRBV7-9
CASSRLAGGVGNEQFF,TGTGCCAGCAGTCGCTTAGCGGGGGGGGTAGGAAATGAGCAGTTCTTC,TRBJ2-1,NA,TRBD2,TRBV6-2/TRBV6-3
CSVGTGVDYGYTF,TGCAGCGTCGGGACAGGGGTTGACTATGGCTACACCTTC,TRBJ1-2,NA,TRBD1,TRBV29-1
CASSHDRTGGGGTNEKLFF,TGCGCCAGCAGCCACGACAGGACAGGGGGCGGAGGAACTAATGAAAAACTGTTTTTT,TRBJ1-4,few,TRBD1,TRBV4-3
CASRLQGADTQYF,TGTGCCAGCAGGCTCCAGGGGGCAGATACGCAGTATTTT,TRBJ2-3,NA,TRBD1,TRBV6-5
CASSFAGTGVSPLHF,TGTGCCAGCAGCTTTGCCGGGACAGGGGTGTCACCCCTCCACTTT,TRBJ1-6,NA,TRBD1,TRBV9
CASSPRPPELHGYTF,TGTGCCAGCTCACCACGTCCCCCGGAGCTCCATGGCTACACCTTC,TRBJ1-2,NA,NA,TRBV18
CASSSQGTGELFF,TGCGCCAGCAGCTCACAGGGAACCGGGGAGCTGTTTTTT,TRBJ2-2,NA,NA,TRBV5-1
CATKEQPRGNSPLHF,TGTGCCACCAAAGAACAGCCTCGAGGGAATTCACCCCTCCACTTT,TRBJ1-6,NA,NA,TRBV19
CASSQGGFAGTDTQYF,TGTGCCAGCAGCCAAGGTGGGTTTGCGGGCACAGATACGCAGTATTTT,TRBJ2-3,NA,NA,TRBV4-2
CASSRGEGNYGYTF,TGTGCCAGCAGTAGGGGGGAGGGTAACTATGGCTACACCTTC,TRBJ1-2,NA,NA,TRBV2
CASSIDARGASGRNQPQHF,TGTGCCAGTAGTATAGACGCCAGGGGGGCGAGTGGGCGCAATCAGCCCCAGCATTTT,TRBJ1-5,NA,TRBD1,TRBV19
CASSRGTSGYNEQFF,TGCGCCAGCAGCAGAGGGACTAGCGGCTACAATGAGCAGTTCTTC,TRBJ2-1,NA,TRBD2,TRBV5-1
CASSPGRDNSPLHF,TGTGCCAGCTCACCAGGGAGGGATAATTCACCCCTCCACTTT,TRBJ1-6,NA,NA,TRBV18
CASSQDYGGSPYEQYF,TGCGCCAGCAGCCAAGATTATGGGGGGAGCCCCTACGAGCAGTACTTC,TRBJ2-7,NA,NA,TRBV4-3
CSVDWLRTGITEAFF,TGCAGCGTTGATTGGCTTCGGACAGGGATCACTGAAGCTTTCTTT,TRBJ1-1,NA,TRBD1,TRBV29-1
CASSLGTQGDGYTF,TGCGCCAGCAGCTTGGGCACCCAGGGGGATGGCTACACCTTC,TRBJ1-2,NA,TRBD1,TRBV5-1
CATSDPGTGYEQFF,TGTGCCACCAGTGACCCCGGGACAGGCTATGAGCAGTTCTTC,TRBJ2-1,NA,TRBD1,TRBV24-1
CSVKRQGKETQYF,TGCAGCGTAAAACGGCAGGGCAAAGAGACCCAGTACTTC,TRBJ2-5,once,NA,TRBV29-1
CASSPTGSAANEKLFF,TGTGCCAGCAGCCCGACAGGGTCGGCAGCTAATGAAAAACTGTTTTTT,TRBJ1-4,NA,TRBD1,TRBV9
CASSPFLNTEAFF,TGTGCCAGCAGCCCCTTTCTGAACACTGAAGCTTTCTTT,TRBJ1-1,NA,NA,TRBV7-8
CASSDTTNEKLFF,TGTGCCAGCAGCGACACAACTAATGAAAAACTGTTTTTT,TRBJ1-4,NA,NA,TRBV2
CASSEALGGGQETQYF,TGTGCCAGCAGTGAAGCGCTTGGCGGAGGCCAAGAGACCCAGTACTTC,TRBJ2-5,NA,NA,TRBV2
CASSPPPGTGRFHEQYF,TGTGCCAGCTCACCACCTCCCGGGACAGGGAGATTCCACGAGCAGTACTTC,TRBJ2-7,NA,TRBD1,TRBV18
CSVGEPGPYEQYF,TGCAGCGTTGGGGAGCCGGGCCCCTACGAGCAGTACTTC,TRBJ2-7,NA,NA,TRBV29-1
CASHFGGRVNTEAFF,TGCGCCAGCCACTTCGGAGGGCGAGTGAACACTGAAGCTTTCTTT,TRBJ1-1,NA,NA,TRBV5-1
CASSSRGNNSPLHF,TGTGCCAGCAGCTCCCGAGGGAATAATTCACCCCTCCACTTT,TRBJ1-6,once,NA,TRBV11-1
CASSSGLSNQYF,TGTGCCAGCAGCTCTGGACTGAGCAACCAGTACTTC,TRBJ2-5,NA,NA,TRBV7-9
CASSLGGTGYETQYF,TGTGCCAGCAGCTTAGGCGGGACAGGGTATGAGACCCAGTACTTC,TRBJ2-5,NA,TRBD1,TRBV7-9
CASSDSSYEQYF,TGTGCCAGCAGTGACAGTTCCTACGAGCAGTACTTC,TRBJ2-7,NA,NA,TRBV27
CASSPSGLVTDTQYF,TGTGCCAGCAGCCCGTCGGGACTAGTCACAGATACGCAGTATTTT,TRBJ2-3,NA,TRBD2,TRBV7-6
CASSFFGQETQYF,TGTGCCAGCAGCTTCTTCGGGCAAGAGACCCAGTACTTC,TRBJ2-5,few,NA,TRBV3-1/TRBV3-2